This paragraph covers one TCR beta chain sequence. This sample was included in a study of blood T cell repertoires in COVID-19. The overall study: COVID-19 samples collected from the United States, Italy and Spain covered acute and convalescent phases.

Produced via immunoSEQ multiplex PCR; TCRdb's table is partial and in-frame only. The sample lists about 250,000 clones; about 91% were seen once. This CDR3 is built from 14 residues. Germline CDR1 reads MNHNY; CDR2 reads SVGAGI (reference sequence). V lost 7 bases to trimming and J lost 7 bases; unmatched junction nucleotides: 9. The sequencing sample was made of peripheral blood. The rearrangement joins TRBV6-6 to TRBJ1-2, with 10 bases identical to TRBD1. The clonotype was recovered from a man aged 80 or over with acute or convalescent COVID-19. The CDR3, as DNA: TGTGCCAGCACCAATAGGGGACAGGGGACTGGCTACACCTTC. Residues: CASTNRGQGTGYTF.